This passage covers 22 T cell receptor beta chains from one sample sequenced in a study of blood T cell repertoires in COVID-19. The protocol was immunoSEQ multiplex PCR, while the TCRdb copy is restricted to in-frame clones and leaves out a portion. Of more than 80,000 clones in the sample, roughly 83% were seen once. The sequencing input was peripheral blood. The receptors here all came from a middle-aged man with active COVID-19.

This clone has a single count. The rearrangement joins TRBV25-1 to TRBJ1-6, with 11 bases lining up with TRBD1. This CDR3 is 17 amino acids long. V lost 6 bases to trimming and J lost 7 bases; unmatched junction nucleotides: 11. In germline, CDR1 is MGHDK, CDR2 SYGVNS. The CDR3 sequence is CASRRTGGGEGNSPLHF. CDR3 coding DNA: TGTGCCAGCAGGCGGACAGGGGGCGGAGAGGGCAATTCACCCCTCCACTTT.

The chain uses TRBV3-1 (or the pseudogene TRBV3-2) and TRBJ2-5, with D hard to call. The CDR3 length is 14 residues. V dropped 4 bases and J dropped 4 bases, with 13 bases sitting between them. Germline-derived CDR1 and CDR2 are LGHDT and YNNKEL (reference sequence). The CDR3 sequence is CASSRREVGETQYF. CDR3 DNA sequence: TGTGCCAGCAGCCGAAGAGAGGTAGGAGAGACCCAGTACTTC.

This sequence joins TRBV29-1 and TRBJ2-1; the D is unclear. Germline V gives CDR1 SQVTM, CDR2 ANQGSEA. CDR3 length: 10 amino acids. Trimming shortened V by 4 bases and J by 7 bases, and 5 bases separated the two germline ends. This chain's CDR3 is CSVGGNEQFF. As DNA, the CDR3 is TGCAGCGTTGGAGGAAATGAGCAGTTCTTC.

CDR3 DNA: TGTGCCAGCAGCCCCTATAGCGGGACGGATAACCTACACCGTCATCAAAACATTCAGTACTTC. Translation gives CASSPYSGTDNLHRHQNIQYF. The gene calls are TRBV7-6 and TRBJ2-4; 8 positions match TRBD2. The J segment lost 5 bases and the V segment lost 5 bases, leaving 26 bases of the junction unmatched. CDR1 SGHVS and CDR2 FNYEAQ come from the germline V gene. CDR3 length equals 21 residues.

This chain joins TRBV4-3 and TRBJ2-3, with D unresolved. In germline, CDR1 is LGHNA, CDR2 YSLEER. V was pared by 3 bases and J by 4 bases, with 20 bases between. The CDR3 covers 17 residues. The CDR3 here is CASSQRRRVTRADTQYF. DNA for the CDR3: TGCGCCAGCAGCCAGAGACGTCGTGTGACCCGGGCAGATACGCAGTATTTT.

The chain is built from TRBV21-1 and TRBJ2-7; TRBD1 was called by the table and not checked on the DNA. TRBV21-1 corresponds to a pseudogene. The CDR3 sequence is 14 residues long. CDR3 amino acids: CASSKGDRGYEQYF. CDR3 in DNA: TGTGCCAGCAGCAAGGGGGACAGGGGCTACGAGCAGTACTTC.

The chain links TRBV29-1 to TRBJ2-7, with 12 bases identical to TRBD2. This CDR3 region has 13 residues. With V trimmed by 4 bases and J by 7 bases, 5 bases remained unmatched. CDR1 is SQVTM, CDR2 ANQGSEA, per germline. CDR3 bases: TGCAGCGTTGGGGCTAGCGGGAGGGGTGAGCAGTACTTC. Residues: CSVGASGRGEQYF.

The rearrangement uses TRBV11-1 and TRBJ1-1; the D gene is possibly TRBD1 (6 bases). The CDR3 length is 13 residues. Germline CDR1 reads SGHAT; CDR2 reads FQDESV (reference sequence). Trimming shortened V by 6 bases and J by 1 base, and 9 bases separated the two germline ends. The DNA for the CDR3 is TGTGCCAGCAGAGCAGGGGAGAACACTGAAGCTTTCTTT. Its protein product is CASRAGENTEAFF.

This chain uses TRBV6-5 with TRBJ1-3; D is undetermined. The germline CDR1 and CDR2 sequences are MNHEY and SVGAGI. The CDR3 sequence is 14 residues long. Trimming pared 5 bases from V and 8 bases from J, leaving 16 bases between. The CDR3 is CASSPPGRLYTIYF. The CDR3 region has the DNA TGTGCCAGCAGTCCCCCGGGCCGACTATACACCATATATTTT.

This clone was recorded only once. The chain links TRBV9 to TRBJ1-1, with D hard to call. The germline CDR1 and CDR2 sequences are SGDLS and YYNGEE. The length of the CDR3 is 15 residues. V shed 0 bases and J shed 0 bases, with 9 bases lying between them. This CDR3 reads CASSVVSTLNTEAFF. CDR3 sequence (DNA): TGTGCCAGCAGCGTAGTCAGTACGTTGAACACTGAAGCTTTCTTT.

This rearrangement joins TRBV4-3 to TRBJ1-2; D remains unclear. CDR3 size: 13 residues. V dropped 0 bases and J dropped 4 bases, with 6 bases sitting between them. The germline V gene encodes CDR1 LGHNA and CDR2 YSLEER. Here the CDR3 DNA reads TGCGCCAGCAGCCAAGAGGCGGCCTATGGCTACACCTTC. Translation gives CASSQEAAYGYTF.

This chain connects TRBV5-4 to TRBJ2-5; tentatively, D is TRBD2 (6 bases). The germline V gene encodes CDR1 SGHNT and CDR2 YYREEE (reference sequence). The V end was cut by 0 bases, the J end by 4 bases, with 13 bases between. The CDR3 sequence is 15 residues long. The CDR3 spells CASSLALATGETQYF. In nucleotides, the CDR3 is TGTGCCAGCAGCTTGGCGCTAGCGACTGGAGAGACCCAGTACTTC.

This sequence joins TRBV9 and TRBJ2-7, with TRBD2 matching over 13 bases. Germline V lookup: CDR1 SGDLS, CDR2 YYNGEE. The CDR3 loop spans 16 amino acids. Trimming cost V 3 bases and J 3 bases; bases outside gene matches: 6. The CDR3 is CASSDLLAGGIYEQYF. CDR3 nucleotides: TGTGCCAGCAGCGACTTACTAGCGGGAGGGATCTACGAGCAGTACTTC.

The CDR3 loop is CATSRDSWDYGRVSYEQYF. In nucleotides, the CDR3 is TGTGCCACCAGCAGAGATTCGTGGGATTACGGGAGAGTCTCCTACGAGCAGTACTTC. This rearrangement joins TRBV15 to TRBJ2-7; a possible D gene is TRBD2 (6 bases). The germline V gene has CDR1 LNHNV and CDR2 YYDKDF (reference sequence). This CDR3 has 19 residues. The V end lost 0 bases, the J end lost 0 bases, and 21 bases lay between the germline ends.

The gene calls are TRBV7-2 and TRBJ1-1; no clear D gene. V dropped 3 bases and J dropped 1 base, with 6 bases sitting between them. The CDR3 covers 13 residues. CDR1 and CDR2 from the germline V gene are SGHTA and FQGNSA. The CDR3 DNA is TGTGCCAGCAGCTTGAGGGAGAACACTGAAGCTTTCTTT. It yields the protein CASSLRENTEAFF.

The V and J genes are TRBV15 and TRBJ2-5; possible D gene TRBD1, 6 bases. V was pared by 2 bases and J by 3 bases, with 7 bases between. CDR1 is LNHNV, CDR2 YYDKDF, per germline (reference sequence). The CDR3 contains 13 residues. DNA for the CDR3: TGTGCCACCAGCAGAAACAGGGAAGAGACCCAGTACTTC. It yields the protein CATSRNREETQYF.

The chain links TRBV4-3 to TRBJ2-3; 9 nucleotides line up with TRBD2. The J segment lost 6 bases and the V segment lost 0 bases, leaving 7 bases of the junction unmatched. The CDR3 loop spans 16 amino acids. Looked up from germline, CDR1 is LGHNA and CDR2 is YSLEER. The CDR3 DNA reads TGCGCCAGCAGCCAAGATCTGGGACTAGCAAGGGATACGCAGTATTTT. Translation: CASSQDLGLARDTQYF.

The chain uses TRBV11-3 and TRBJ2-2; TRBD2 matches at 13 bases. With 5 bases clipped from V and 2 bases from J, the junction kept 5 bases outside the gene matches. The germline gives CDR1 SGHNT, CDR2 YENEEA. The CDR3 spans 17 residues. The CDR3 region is CASSLRTSGRNTGELFF. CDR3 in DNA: TGTGCCAGCAGCCTCCGGACTAGCGGGAGAAACACCGGGGAGCTGTTTTTT. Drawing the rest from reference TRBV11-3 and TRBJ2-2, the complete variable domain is EAGVVQSPRYKIIEKKQPVAFWCNPISGHNTLYWYLQNLGQGPELLIRYENEEAVDDSQLPKDRFSAERLKGVDSTLKIQPAELGDSAVYLCASSLRTSGRNTGELFFGEGSRLTVL.

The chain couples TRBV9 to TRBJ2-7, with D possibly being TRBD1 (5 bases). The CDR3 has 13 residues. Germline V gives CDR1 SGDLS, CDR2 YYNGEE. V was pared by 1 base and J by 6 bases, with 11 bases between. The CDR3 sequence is CASSVQTDSEQYF. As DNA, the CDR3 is TGTGCCAGCAGCGTACAAACCGACAGCGAGCAGTACTTC.

The CDR3 sequence: CATSRGESRGYTF. Here the CDR3 DNA reads TGTGCCACCAGCAGAGGTGAATCTAGGGGCTACACCTTC. This chain connects TRBV15 to TRBJ1-2; D gene uncertain. Trimming shortened V by 1 base and J by 8 bases, and 11 bases separated the two germline ends. CDR1 and CDR2 (germline): LNHNV, YYDKDF (reference sequence). The CDR3 has 13 residues.

CDR3 residues: CANGQGFNEQYF. CDR3 DNA sequence: TGTGCCAACGGACAGGGGTTCAACGAGCAGTACTTC. The J gene is TRBJ2-7, the V gene TRBV6-6, with 9 bases that match TRBD1. V lost 10 bases and J lost 5; bases outside the gene matches: 6. Germline CDR1 is MNHNY and CDR2 is SVGAGI (reference sequence). The CDR3 is made up of 12 amino acids.

CDR3: CASKTGTGFRAEAFF. CDR3 bases: TGTGCCAGCAAAACCGGGACAGGGTTTAGGGCTGAAGCTTTCTTT. The chain links TRBV6-5 to TRBJ1-1; 9 bases agree with TRBD1. J was trimmed by 6 bases and V by 7 bases; bases with no gene match: 12. CDR1 is MNHEY and CDR2 is SVGAGI in the germline V gene. The length of the CDR3 is 15 residues.